This is a list of T cell receptor beta chains from one sample in a study of cytomegalovirus exposure and HLA in healthy donors. Method: immunoSEQ multiplex PCR; TCRdb's copy keeps in-frame clones and lacks some. The sample records roughly 120,000 clones, around 80% being singletons. Material for sequencing was PBMCs. The receptors derive from a woman between 35 and 50 years old in good health and CMV-seropositive. CDR3s include the opening cysteine and the closing phenylalanine or tryptophan. D genes are given only for firm matches. Rows may omit the clone size; those that give it use once, few, many or a size class.

J,V,size,D,CDR3,DNA
TRBJ2-3,TRBV7-2,.,TRBD2,CASNLLAGATDTQYF,TGTGCCAGCAATCTACTAGCGGGAGCCACAGATACGCAGTATTTT
TRBJ2-7,TRBV27,.,.,CASSSRPSGSEQYF,TGTGCCAGCAGTTCCCGACCTTCAGGGTCCGAGCAGTACTTC
TRBJ2-6,TRBV19,.,.,CASRVVGANVLTF,TGTGCCTCGCGGGTTGTTGGGGCCAACGTCCTGACTTTC
TRBJ2-2,TRBV2,.,TRBD2,CASSGGTSGRKATNTGELFF,TGTGCCAGCAGCGGAGGGACTAGCGGGAGGAAAGCGACGAACACCGGGGAGCTGTTTTTT
TRBJ2-1,TRBV29-1,.,TRBD2,CSVEGQPSGRTNEQFF,TGCAGCGTTGAGGGTCAACCCAGCGGGAGGACCAATGAGCAGTTCTTC
TRBJ1-3,TRBV4-2,.,.,CASSQGPPGNTIYF,TGTGCCAGCAGCCAAGGGCCGCCCGGAAACACCATATATTTT
TRBJ1-2,TRBV19,few,TRBD1,CASSEQGASGYTF,TGTGCCAGTAGTGAGCAGGGGGCTAGCGGCTACACCTTC
TRBJ1-4,TRBV29-1,.,.,CSVEDRQRGLLFF,TGCAGCGTTGAAGACAGACAAAGGGGGTTACTGTTTTTT
TRBJ2-1,TRBV5-8,.,.,CASSVQGRGYNEQFF,TGTGCCAGCAGCGTACAGGGTAGAGGATACAATGAGCAGTTCTTC
TRBJ1-4,TRBV23-1,.,.,CASSQGALNEKLFF,TGCGCCAGCAGTCAGGGGGCTCTTAATGAAAAACTGTTTTTT
TRBJ1-2,TRBV29-1,.,.,CSVDKRPNYGYTF,TGCAGCGTTGATAAGCGCCCTAACTATGGCTACACCTTC
TRBJ1-2,TRBV5-1,.,TRBD1,CASSLGPTGDGYTF,TGCGCCAGCAGCTTGGGACCGACAGGGGATGGCTACACCTTC
TRBJ2-3,TRBV5-1,.,TRBD2,CASSLEAGGTDTQYF,TGCGCCAGCAGCTTGGAAGCGGGGGGCACAGATACGCAGTATTTT
TRBJ1-1,TRBV5-6,.,.,CASSFGAIESFF,TGTGCCAGCAGCTTTGGGGCAATCGAGTCTTTCTTT
TRBJ2-4,TRBV5-1,few,.,CASSNGEPLAKNIQYF,TGCGCCAGCAGTAACGGGGAGCCGCTAGCCAAAAACATTCAGTACTTC
TRBJ2-1,TRBV2,once,.,CASSGEYNEQFF,TGTGCCAGCAGTGGAGAGTACAATGAGCAGTTCTTC
TRBJ2-5,TRBV6-1,.,.,CASSEGRRTDWYQETQYF,TGTGCCAGCAGTGAAGGTAGGAGGACAGACTGGTACCAAGAGACCCAGTACTTC
TRBJ2-7,TRBV27,.,.,CASSDGGYGASYEQYF,TGTGCCAGCAGTGACGGGGGTTACGGCGCCTCCTACGAGCAGTACTTC
TRBJ2-7,TRBV13,.,.,CASSLSGSGYEQYF,TGTGCCAGCAGCTTAAGTGGTAGCGGCTACGAGCAGTACTTC
TRBJ2-6,TRBV7-8,.,TRBD1,CASSLGTGGAGANVLTF,TGTGCCAGCAGCTTAGGGACAGGGGGGGCTGGGGCCAACGTCCTGACTTTC
TRBJ1-3,TRBV5-1,.,.,CASSLSGTTGDTIYF,TGCGCCAGCAGCTTGTCGGGGACTACGGGGGACACCATATATTTT
TRBJ2-1,TRBV25-1,.,TRBD2,CASSRSGSNEQFF,TGTGCCAGCAGCAGGAGCGGGAGCAATGAGCAGTTCTTC
TRBJ1-2,TRBV2,few,.,CASSVTRGSGAYGYTF,TGTGCCAGCAGTGTCACCAGGGGCAGCGGGGCCTATGGCTACACCTTC
TRBJ2-3,TRBV6-1,.,TRBD2,CASSEQRGVTDTQYF,TGTGCCAGCAGTGAGCAGCGGGGGGTAACAGATACGCAGTATTTT
TRBJ1-1,TRBV5-4,few,.,CASSLLRDTEAFF,TGTGCCAGCAGCTTGCTGAGGGACACTGAAGCTTTCTTT
TRBJ2-5,TRBV11-2,.,.,CASSARVQGGETQYF,TGTGCCAGCAGCGCACGGGTACAGGGCGGGGAGACCCAGTACTTC
TRBJ2-3,TRBV7-9,many,.,CASSSTRTGDGTDTQYF,TGTGCCAGCAGCTCTACCCGCACGGGAGACGGCACAGATACGCAGTATTTT
TRBJ2-3,TRBV5-1,.,.,CASTAQSHATDTQYF,TGCGCCAGCACAGCGCAATCCCACGCCACAGATACGCAGTATTTT
TRBJ2-1,TRBV15,.,TRBD2,CATRAGVYNEQFF,TGTGCCACCAGAGCGGGAGTCTACAATGAGCAGTTCTTC
TRBJ2-3,TRBV19,.,TRBD1,CASSIRDRGTDTQYF,TGTGCCAGTAGTATACGGGACAGGGGGACAGATACGCAGTATTTT
TRBJ1-6,TRBV5-1,once,TRBD1,CASSLAGTDRGSPLHF,TGCGCCAGCAGCTTGGCCGGTACAGACAGGGGTTCACCCCTCCACTTT
TRBJ2-7,TRBV2,.,TRBD2,CASSEATSVSYEQYF,TGTGCCAGCAGTGAAGCGACTAGCGTCTCCTACGAGCAGTACTTC
TRBJ2-7,TRBV7-2,.,TRBD2,CASSLRASGAYEQYF,TGTGCCAGCAGCTTACGGGCTAGCGGGGCCTACGAGCAGTACTTC
TRBJ1-4,TRBV2,.,.,CASRNRDLTGKLFF,TGTGCCAGCAGGAACAGGGACCTTACGGGGAAACTGTTTTTT
TRBJ1-6,TRBV9,.,.,CASSVYWYRDSPLHF,TGTGCCAGCAGCGTATATTGGTACAGGGACTCACCCCTCCACTTT
TRBJ2-3,TRBV30,few,TRBD2,CACRLAGAVDTQYF,TGTGCCTGCCGACTAGCGGGTGCTGTAGATACGCAGTATTTT
TRBJ1-2,TRBV29-1,few,TRBD1,CSVDGFGTADSNYGYTF,TGCAGCGTTGATGGGTTTGGGACAGCAGACTCGAACTATGGCTACACCTTC
TRBJ1-1,TRBV5-1,.,.,CASSVQGNTEAFF,TGCGCCAGCAGCGTCCAGGGGAACACTGAAGCTTTCTTT
TRBJ2-1,TRBV4-3,.,TRBD2,CASSQDLAGEYNEQFF,TGCGCCAGCAGCCAAGATTTAGCGGGAGAATACAATGAGCAGTTCTTC
TRBJ1-5,TRBV23-1,.,TRBD1,CASSHDRGNSNQPQHF,TGCGCCAGCAGTCACGACAGGGGCAATAGCAATCAGCCCCAGCATTTT